This T cell receptor beta chain was identified during a study of Ad26.COV2.S vaccination and SARS-CoV-2 variants. Overall study: Each vaccinee took Ad26.COV2.S intramuscularly, once or twice 56 days apart.

General study results and limits: CD8+ and CD4+ T cells specific for spike reportedly responded with substantial breadth after vaccination. Non-spike TCR breadth did not differ much between vaccine and placebo recipients. The analyses of TCR breadth and depth may have understated the size of total T cell responses.

The CDR3 loop spans 13 amino acids. CDR1 is MNHEY, CDR2 SMNVEV, per germline (reference sequence). Trimming pared 4 bases from V and 3 bases from J, leaving 9 bases between. Sample treatment: around 19 received Ad26.COV2.S at low or high dose, single or two shots; about 5 received placebo; per-sample allocation not given. Sampling occurred on day 63 after the first vaccine or placebo injection. This clone was observed a single time. The antigen remains undetermined. Assay used: immunoSEQ multiplex PCR; TCRdb lists only in-frame clones, some missing. The data contain about 320,000 clones, about 86% of them singletons.

The chain joins TRBV27 to TRBJ1-1, with D possibly TRBD1 on 6 matching bases. The source material was peripheral blood, sampled in a trial of Ad26.COV2.S vaccine versus placebo. The receptor was derived from a person between 18 and 65 years old who received the Ad26.COV2.S COVID-19 vaccine or a placebo. The CDR3 DNA sequence: TGTGCCAGCAGTTACAGGGAGGACACTGAAGCTTTCTTT. Protein: CASSYREDTEAFF.